This T cell receptor beta chain was captured by sequencing in a study of blood T cells in healthy people across ages. Looked up from germline, CDR1 is SGHTA and CDR2 is FQGNSA. The junction had 8 bases not matched to a gene; V was cut back by 4 bases and J by 0 bases. This CDR3 has 16 amino acids. As for this clonotype: Its target is not known.

Alongside a J-beta primer mix, a sample-barcoded 5' primer served in a second PCR lasting roughly 6 to 11 cycles. Every sample gave at least 2.5 million paired-end reads containing CDR3. TCRdb reanalysed the 5' RACE reads using MiXCR and keeps one entry per CDR3 protein. The sample lists 1.4 million or so distinct CDR3 sequences; roughly two fifths were seen once. General study results and limits: Long-lived donors had more naive CD4+ cells and higher diversity than aged donors. Unsorted PBMCs blocked a conclusive comparison of naive and antigen-experienced cells.

The TCR sequence derives from a woman aged 18-29 years in good health. The sample consisted of blood. The chain joins TRBV7-2 to TRBJ1-2; 7 bases are a match to TRBD1. In DNA, the CDR3 is TGTGCCAGCAGCTCCCCCGACAGGGCCCCTAACTATGGCTACACCTTC. It translates to CASSSPDRAPNYGYTF.